The present T cell receptor (beta chain) was sequenced within a study of CDR3 diversity in severe acne. Trimming cost V 6 bases and J 8 bases, with 28 bases left between them. This CDR3 has 18 residues. CDR1 is SEHNR, CDR2 FQNEAQ, per germline (reference sequence). From the PCR reads, TCRdb called clonotypes with MiXCR, one entry per CDR3 protein. This table has tens of thousands of distinct CDR3 sequences, under 60% appearing once. This TCR was recovered from a male donor in good health, without acne. This chain joins TRBV7-9 and TRBJ1-4; perhaps TRBD1 as D (5 bases). Specimen: blood. The CDR3 protein is CASSYGTSPAIGIEKLFF. The CDR3, as DNA: TGTGCCAGCAGTTACGGGACTAGCCCCGCTATCGGAATCGAAAAACTGTTTTTT.